This note documents a single T cell receptor (beta chain) sequence. The antigen is undetermined. The CDR3 length is 14 residues. Germline V gives CDR1 MRHNA, CDR2 SNTAGT. Trimming took off 3 bases at V and 9 bases at J, with 17 bases between the two ends. Profiled with immunoSEQ multiplex PCR; TCRdb holds only in-frame clones, not every one. The sample comprises some 130,000 clones, about nine tenths of which are singletons, and 20% to 25% rests with the top ten. The data originate from a study of T cell responses to AZD1222 COVID-19 vaccine. About the research overall: Combined were second doses at about 4 or about 12 weeks.

Points from the study as a whole: Recipients of two AZD1222 doses showed rising Spike-specific TCR breadth and depth. Across the whole spike, CD4 TCRs peaked at regions 160-218 and 743-854.

The sequences come from peripheral blood, collected on day 0 of AZD1222 vaccination. This clonotype was obtained from an adult in good health. This chain joins TRBV6-4 and TRBJ1-1, with D possibly matching TRBD1 (5 bases). Here the CDR3 reads CASSEGVYTGKAFF. CDR3 coding DNA: TGTGCCAGCAGTGAAGGGGTCTACACCGGAAAAGCTTTCTTT.